Below are 9 T cell receptor beta chains sequenced from a single sample in a study of blood T cell repertoires in COVID-19. The table came from immunoSEQ multiplex PCR; TCRdb's copy has only in-frame clones and leaves some out. There are about 330,000 clones in the sample; 80% to 90% occur only once, and under 6% lies in the top ten. Source material: PBMCs or T cells enriched from blood (not recorded which). The source of these receptors is a man aged 25 to 45 who had recovered from COVID-19.

The rearrangement links TRBV28 to TRBJ2-7; possible D gene TRBD1, 6 bases. V was trimmed by 1 base and J by 12 bases, leaving 13 bases between them. The germline CDR1 and CDR2 sequences are MDHEN and SYDVKM. The CDR3 runs 12 residues. CDR3 sequence (DNA): TGTGCCAGCAGTTTATCAGGGGCATTGCTGTACTTC. The encoded protein is CASSLSGALLYF. The full variable domain, with the rest looked up from reference TRBV28 and TRBJ2-7, is DVKVTQSSRYLVKRTGEKVFLECVQDMDHENMFWYRQDPGLGLRLIYFSYDVKMKEKGDIPEGYSVSREKKERFSLILESASTNQTSMYLCASSLSGALLYFGPGTRLTVT.

The rearrangement joins TRBV12-3 or TRBV12-4 to TRBJ1-1; no clear D gene. V was cut by 10 bases and J by 5 bases, with 17 bases left in between. This CDR3 has 13 residues. DNA of the CDR3: TGTGCCACCTTGAGACTCCTGTTGACTGAAGCTTTCTTT. This gives the protein CATLRLLLTEAFF.

The chain joins TRBV29-1 to TRBJ2-5; TRBD1 matches 11 bases. CDR1 is SQVTM, CDR2 ANQGSEA, per germline. The J segment lost 5 bases and the V segment lost 4 bases, leaving 9 bases of the junction unmatched. The CDR3 has 15 residues. CDR3 sequence reads: CSVAPPWTGGETQYF. In DNA form, the CDR3 reads TGCAGCGTTGCCCCCCCATGGACAGGGGGCGAGACCCAGTACTTC.

The chain carries TRBV29-1 and TRBJ2-5; 7 nucleotides match TRBD2. This CDR3 is built from 13 residues. J was trimmed by 3 bases and V by 4 bases; bases with no gene match: 5. Germline values: CDR1 SQVTM, CDR2 ANQGSEA. The CDR3 DNA is TGCAGCGTTGTCGGACTAGTAGAAGAGACCCAGTACTTC. The encoded protein is CSVVGLVEETQYF.

The V and J genes are TRBV11-1 and TRBJ2-5, with 12 bases fitting TRBD2. J gave up 5 bases and V 5 bases, and 9 bases lay outside the gene matches. The CDR3 is 16 residues long. CDR1 SGHAT and CDR2 FQDESV come from the germline V gene (reference sequence). CDR3 region: CASSKTSGGPLETQYF. CDR3 in DNA: TGTGCCAGCAGCAAAACTAGCGGGGGGCCCCTGGAGACCCAGTACTTC.

The chain carries TRBV5-1 and TRBJ2-1; 9 positions match TRBD1. There are 17 residues in the CDR3. J gave up 1 base and V 2 bases, and 7 bases lay outside the gene matches. The germline V gene has CDR1 SGHRS and CDR2 YFSETQ. CDR3 coding DNA: TGCGCCAGCAGCTTTACCGGGACAGGGAGTTCCTACAATGAGCAGTTCTTC. It encodes CASSFTGTGSSYNEQFF.

The V call is TRBV18, the J call TRBJ1-2; 8 bases agree with TRBD1. From germline, CDR1 is KGHSH and CDR2 LQKENI. The CDR3 spans 14 residues. After removal of 3 bases from V and 4 bases from J, the junction contained 4 bases not matched to a gene. CDR3 nucleotides: TGTGCCAGCTCACCGTCGGGACAGGCCTATGGCTACACCTTC. Protein: CASSPSGQAYGYTF.

This rearrangement joins TRBV15 to TRBJ2-4; tentative D call: TRBD1 (5 bases). Trimming removed 5 bases at V and 3 bases at J, with 14 bases between. This CDR3 is built from 15 residues. CDR1 is LNHNV, CDR2 YYDKDF, per germline (reference sequence). The CDR3 sequence: CATSSAGIGKNIQYF. CDR3 DNA sequence: TGTGCCACCAGCTCCGCAGGGATAGGCAAAAACATTCAGTACTTC.

This clone was detected only once. J is TRBJ2-1 and V is TRBV20-1, with D possibly being TRBD1 (5 bases). Germline V gene lookup returns CDR1 DFQATT and CDR2 SNEGSKA (reference sequence). V gave up 4 bases and J gave up 4 bases, with 5 bases separating them. The CDR3 has 11 residues. Written as DNA, the CDR3 is TGCAGTGCTACAGGGTACAATGAGCAGTTCTTC. Amino acid sequence: CSATGYNEQFF.